This T cell receptor (beta chain) was captured by sequencing in a study of cytomegalovirus exposure and HLA in healthy donors. The PCR contained 60 Vbeta and 13 Jbeta primers. The data were produced by immunoSEQ multiplex PCR, yet TCRdb's version contains in-frame clones alone and is incomplete. The sample holds tens of thousands of clones; 84% are singletons and the top ten take 15% to 20%. The CDR3 has 13 residues. Trimming removed 3 bases at V and 6 bases at J, with 9 bases between. Germline lookup yields CDR1 MDHEN and CDR2 SYDVKM. The receptor comes from a man in his 70s in good health and CMV-seropositive. The chain recombines TRBV28 with TRBJ2-1, with D unresolved. Sequences were obtained from PBMCs. The DNA of the CDR3 is TGTGCCAGCAGTTTGATCGCGAGCAATGAGCAGTTCTTC. Its translation: CASSLIASNEQFF.